This T cell receptor beta chain was identified in a study of shared clonotypes between healthy human individuals. Per the original data handling: Owing to the provision of junction-only sequences devoid of quality scores by immunoSEQ, filtering differed. Libraries were prepared by immunoSEQ multiplex PCR; TCRdb keeps only in-frame clonotypes and omits some of them. That table furnishes V, J and clone size, whereas the DNA furnished D and trimming. In the table there are about 1.5 million clones, roughly 96% of which are singletons. The sequence was obtained from a man aged 30-40 years in good health. The sample taken for sequencing was naive CD4+ T cells sorted from blood. Subset defined: CD45RA+ positively selected.

CDR3 DNA sequence: TGTGCCAGCTCACCAGTGGGGGATGCGCCCCAGCATTTT. Translated: CASSPVGDAPQHF. J is TRBJ1-5 and V is TRBV18, with D tentatively TRBD1 (5 bases). Germline CDR1 reads KGHSH; CDR2 reads LQKENI. The CDR3 extends over 13 amino acids. Trimming removed 2 bases from V and 9 bases from J, with 11 bases in between.